This passage covers 3 T cell receptor beta chains from one sample sequenced in a study of blood T cell repertoires in COVID-19. Assay used: immunoSEQ multiplex PCR; TCRdb lists only in-frame clones, some missing. In the table there are about 120,000 clones, 75% to 85% of which are singletons. The sample taken for sequencing was peripheral blood. Receptors originate from a human donor in a cohort sampled during active COVID-19.

This rearrangement joins TRBV12-3 or TRBV12-4 to TRBJ2-7, with 7 bases that match TRBD1. CDR3 length: 13 amino acids. Trimming cost V 4 bases and J 3 bases; bases outside gene matches: 3. CDR3 nucleotides: TGTGCCAGCAGTTACGCAGGGGGCTACGAGCAGTACTTC. It encodes CASSYAGGYEQYF.

J is TRBJ1-2 and V is TRBV12-3 or TRBV12-4; a weak D match, TRBD1 (6 bases). V lost 3 bases, J lost 7 bases, and 9 bases lay in between. The CDR3 loop spans 12 amino acids. The CDR3 protein is CASSLGGAGYTF. The CDR3 region has the DNA TGTGCCAGCAGTTTGGGGGGGGCTGGCTACACCTTC.

This chain connects TRBV7-9 to TRBJ1-2; the D gene is possibly TRBD1 (6 bases). CDR3 length equals 15 residues. Germline CDR1 is SEHNR and CDR2 is FQNEAQ (reference sequence). Trimming stripped 2 bases from V and 7 bases from J, with 17 bases between. The CDR3 DNA follows: TGTGCCAGCAGCTTAAGTTCGGGGGGCCCAGGTGGCTACACCTTC. Residues: CASSLSSGGPGGYTF. Based on the CDR3 plus reference TRBV7-9 and TRBJ1-2, the full variable domain is DTGVSQNPRHKITKRGQNVTFRCDPISEHNRLYWYRQTLGQGPEFLTYFQNEAQLEKSRLLSDRFSAERPKGSFSTLEIQRTEQGDSAMYLCASSLSSGGPGGYTFGSGTRLTVV.